This T cell receptor beta chain was found in a study of blood T cell repertoires in COVID-19. The overall study: Specimens from acute and convalescent COVID-19 originated in the United States, Italy and Spain. In each case, the material was cDNA or gDNA derived from T cells, B-cell-depleted T cells, or PBMCs.

As originally analysed: Amplification of reference gene primers provided the estimated nucleated cell counts. Assay used: immunoSEQ multiplex PCR; TCRdb lists only in-frame clones, some missing. That table is the source of V, J and clone size, and D and trimming were worked out from the DNA. The repertoire has about 200,000 clones, about nine tenths of them found once; the top ten carry under 2%. CDR1 and CDR2 (germline): SEHNR, FQNEAQ (reference sequence). The CDR3 covers 13 residues. V lost 4 bases, J lost 2 bases, and 8 bases lay in between. The V gene is TRBV7-9, the J gene TRBJ1-2; no firm D call. What was sequenced was peripheral blood. This TCR was sampled from a man between 18 and 29 years old with active or convalescent COVID-19. This chain's CDR3 is CASSSTGNYGYTF. In DNA, the CDR3 is TGTGCCAGCAGCTCCACGGGGAACTATGGCTACACCTTC. The complete variable domain, with remaining parts taken from reference TRBV7-9 and TRBJ1-2, reads DTGVSQNPRHKITKRGQNVTFRCDPISEHNRLYWYRQTLGQGPEFLTYFQNEAQLEKSRLLSDRFSAERPKGSFSTLEIQRTEQGDSAMYLCASSSTGNYGYTFGSGTRLTVV.